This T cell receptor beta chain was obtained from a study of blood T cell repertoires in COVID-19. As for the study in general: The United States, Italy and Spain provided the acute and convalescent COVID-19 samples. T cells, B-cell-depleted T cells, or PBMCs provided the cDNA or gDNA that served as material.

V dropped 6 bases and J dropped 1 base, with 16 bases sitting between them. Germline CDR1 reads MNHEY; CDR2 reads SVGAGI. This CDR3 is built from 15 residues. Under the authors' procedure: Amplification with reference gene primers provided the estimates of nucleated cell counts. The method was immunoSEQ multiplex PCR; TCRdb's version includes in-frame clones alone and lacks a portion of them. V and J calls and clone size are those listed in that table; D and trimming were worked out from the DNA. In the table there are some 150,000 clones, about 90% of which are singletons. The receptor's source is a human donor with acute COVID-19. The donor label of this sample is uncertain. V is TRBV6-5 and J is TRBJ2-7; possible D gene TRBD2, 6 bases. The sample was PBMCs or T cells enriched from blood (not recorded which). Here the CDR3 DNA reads TGTGCCAGCAGAATAGGAGGGGACGCATCCTACGAGCAGTACTTC. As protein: CASRIGGDASYEQYF.